This TCR beta chain was captured in a study of breast tumors, draining lymph nodes, adjacent tissues. About this clonotype: Its antigen is undetermined. One junction end does not reproduce the germline sequence, and a read error may be involved.

TCRdb itself ran the multiplex PCR reads through MiXCR, one entry per CDR3 protein. The profile shows 290,000 or so distinct CDR3 sequences, about 33% of them singletons. Broader study findings: Tumors had less TCR diversity than lymph nodes, more than nontumor tissue.

Per germline, CDR1 DFQATT and CDR2 SNEGSKA (reference sequence). This CDR3 is built from 16 residues. Axillary draining lymph nodes of breast cancer patients supplied the node samples. This sequence joins TRBV20-1 and TRBJ2-3; 7 positions agree with TRBD1. This receptor was identified in a female donor with breast cancer. Some clones in this sample may be carry-over from other donors' samples. Input material: axillary lymph node tissue. As DNA, the CDR3 is TGCAGTGCTGGAGATTGGTACAGGGGTAACACGGATACGCAGTATTTT. It is translated as CSAGDWYRGNTDTQYF.